What follows describes a single T cell receptor (beta chain). The sample belongs to a study of CD8 T cells in Susac syndrome. The authors reverse transcribed about 0.5 to 1 ug RNA with random hexamers. One entry per CDR3 protein, called by TCRdb with MiXCR from the immunoSEQ multiplex PCR reads. The sample gives some 200,000 distinct CDR3 sequences, around nine tenths of which show up once; less than 0.15% is in the top ten. The CDR3 length is 15 residues. Germline V lookup: CDR1 MGHRA, CDR2 YSYEKL. J lost 4 bases, V lost 2 bases, and 6 bases had no gene match. V gene TRBV4-1 combines with J gene TRBJ1-1, with TRBD1 matching over 8 bases. The sequenced sample consisted of CD8+ T cells from PBMCs. This clonotype was sampled from a human donor with multiple sclerosis. The CDR3 is CASSQNGQGVTEAFF. As DNA, the CDR3 is TGCGCCAGCAGCCAAAACGGACAGGGCGTCACTGAAGCTTTCTTT.